The rows below give T cell receptor beta chains drawn from one sample of a study of blood T cell repertoires in COVID-19. The table came from immunoSEQ multiplex PCR; TCRdb's copy has only in-frame clones and leaves some out. Here the sample spans 35,000 to 45,000 clones, around 94% being singletons. The specimen was peripheral blood. The receptors come from a man in his fifties or sixties with active COVID-19. The CDR3 runs from the conserved cysteine through the conserved F or W. The order of the fields is V gene, clone size, J gene, D gene, CDR3 DNA, CDR3 protein. The D gene is left open where the match is weak. The size field is filled for only some rows; it gives once, few, many or a size class.

TRBV30	NA	TRBJ1-2	TRBD1	TGTGCCTGGAGTCCGGGACAGGGGAACGGCTACACCTTC	CAWSPGQGNGYTF
TRBV30	NA	TRBJ1-3	NA	TGTGCCTGGAGTGTGGGAGGGGCGCACTCTGGAAACACCATATATTTT	CAWSVGGAHSGNTIYF
TRBV27	NA	TRBJ2-7	TRBD1	TGTGCCAGCAGTTTCTCACAGGGGTACGAGCAGTACTTC	CASSFSQGYEQYF
TRBV30	once	TRBJ2-1	TRBD1	TGTGCCTGGAGCAACAGGGGAAACGAGCAGTTCTTC	CAWSNRGNEQFF
TRBV19	NA	TRBJ2-3	TRBD2	TGTGCCAGTAGTAGCTTCGGTAGACTAGCGGGAGATACGCAGTATTTT	CASSSFGRLAGDTQYF
TRBV18	NA	TRBJ1-1	TRBD1	TGTGCCAGCTCACAGGCCCGGACAGGGAACACTGAAGCTTTCTTT	CASSQARTGNTEAFF
TRBV5-1	few	TRBJ1-1	TRBD1	TGCGCCAGCAGCCCGTCCCGGGACAGGACCACGAACACTGAAGCTTTCTTT	CASSPSRDRTTNTEAFF
TRBV24-1	NA	TRBJ2-3	NA	TGTGCCACCAGTCTCGAGAGCACAGATACGCAGTATTTT	CATSLESTDTQYF
TRBV18	NA	TRBJ1-1	NA	TGTGCCAGCTCACCAGGACCGGGACTCCTAACGGGAACTGAAGCTTTCTTT	CASSPGPGLLTGTEAFF
TRBV28	NA	TRBJ2-7	NA	TGTGCCAGCATCCCAGGGTCCCTTAGCTCCTACGAGCAGTACTTC	CASIPGSLSSYEQYF
TRBV5-4	NA	TRBJ2-5	TRBD1	TGTGCCAGCAGCTTGGGGGACAGGAGGTACCAAGAGACCCAGTACTTC	CASSLGDRRYQETQYF
TRBV7-9	NA	TRBJ2-3	NA	TGTGCCAGCAGCTTAGTCGGGGGCACAGATACGCAGTATTTT	CASSLVGGTDTQYF
TRBV27	few	TRBJ2-1	TRBD2	TGTGCCAGCAGTTCGGCTAGCGGGAGCTCCTACAATGAGCAGTTCTTC	CASSSASGSSYNEQFF
TRBV6-4	NA	TRBJ2-7	TRBD2	TGTGCCACCCAGGCCGAAGCGGGAGTAGGATACGAGCAGTACTTC	CATQAEAGVGYEQYF
TRBV19	NA	TRBJ2-7	TRBD1	TGTGCCAGTCAGGGGGCATACGAGCAGTACTTC	CASQGAYEQYF
TRBV5-8	NA	TRBJ1-1	NA	TGTGCCAGCAGCTTTCGGGGTTGGGGGGTCGGCACTGAAGCTTTCTTT	CASSFRGWGVGTEAFF
TRBV7-8	NA	TRBJ2-3	TRBD2	TGTGCCAGCAGCGCGGGACTAGCGGGAGTCCCGGATACGCAGTATTTT	CASSAGLAGVPDTQYF
TRBV5-8	NA	TRBJ2-1	TRBD2	TGTGCCAGCAGCGTCGGACTAGCGGGAGAACCCTACAATGAGCAGTTCTTC	CASSVGLAGEPYNEQFF
TRBV10-1	NA	TRBJ2-7	NA	TGCGCCAGCAGTGAGGGGGGCCGGGTACGGAACGAGCAGTACTTC	CASSEGGRVRNEQYF
TRBV29-1	NA	TRBJ1-1	TRBD1	TGCAGCGTTGCAAGTCCCGGGACAGTGGAAGCTTTCTTT	CSVASPGTVEAFF
TRBV2	NA	TRBJ1-2	NA	TGTGCCAGCAGTGAATCGGACTATGGCTACACCTTC	CASSESDYGYTF
TRBV30	NA	TRBJ1-2	NA	TGTGCCTGGAGTGTACTAGAATCAGGGGATGGCTACACCTTC	CAWSVLESGDGYTF
TRBV10-1	NA	TRBJ2-1	TRBD2	TGCGCCAGCAGCGAGGCGGGAGTCCTTTGGGAGCAGTTCTTC	CASSEAGVLWEQFF
TRBV6-4	once	TRBJ2-1	NA	TGTGCCAGCAGTTTGGGGCAGTCCTACAATGAGCAGTTCTTC	CASSLGQSYNEQFF
TRBV28	NA	TRBJ2-7	TRBD1	TGTGCCAGCATTACAGGAGGACAGGAGACCTACGAGCAGTACTTC	CASITGGQETYEQYF
TRBV6-5	NA	TRBJ1-2	TRBD1	TGTGCCAGCAGTCCTCGACCAGGGGGCCTGGAGGGCTACACCTTC	CASSPRPGGLEGYTF
TRBV7-8	NA	TRBJ2-1	TRBD2	TGTGCCAGCACCCCTCGGACTAGCGGTTACAATGAGCAGTTCTTC	CASTPRTSGYNEQFF
TRBV18	NA	TRBJ1-5	NA	TGTGCCAGCTCCGGGACACAGAATCAGCCCCAGCATTTT	CASSGTQNQPQHF
TRBV5-1	NA	TRBJ2-1	NA	TGCGCCAGCAGCTTGGAGGGGCGGGGAATGGACGGGCAGTTCTTC	CASSLEGRGMDGQFF
TRBV5-5	NA	TRBJ1-6	TRBD1	TGTGCCAGCAGCTACAGACAGGGGAATAATTCACCCCTCCACTTT	CASSYRQGNNSPLHF
TRBV5-4	NA	TRBJ2-3	NA	TGTGCCAGCAGCCTGAGGACTAGCACAGATACGCAGTATTTT	CASSLRTSTDTQYF
TRBV25-1	NA	TRBJ2-1	TRBD1	TGTGCCAGCAGTGACGCCAGGGGGCGTGAGCAGTTCTTC	CASSDARGREQFF
TRBV18	NA	TRBJ1-3	NA	TGTGCCAGCTCACCGATAGAAGACCCGGGCTCTGGAAACACCATATATTTT	CASSPIEDPGSGNTIYF
TRBV6-5	NA	TRBJ1-2	NA	TGTGCCAGCAGACCTCCGGGACTGAACTATGGCTACACCTTC	CASRPPGLNYGYTF
TRBV19	NA	TRBJ1-1	NA	TGTGCCAGTAGAAGGGACTTCGGGATGAACACTGAAGCTTTCTTT	CASRRDFGMNTEAFF
TRBV19	NA	TRBJ2-6	NA	TGTGCCAGTGGCGGGGCCTATGGGGCCAACGTCCTGACTTTC	CASGGAYGANVLTF
TRBV18	NA	TRBJ2-5	TRBD2	TGTGCCAGCTCACCACGGACTAGCGGGATTATAGAGACCCAGTACTTC	CASSPRTSGIIETQYF
TRBV7-8	NA	TRBJ1-2	TRBD1	TGTGCCAGCAGCTCGGGACAGGGCTCTCTCCGTGGCTACACCTTC	CASSSGQGSLRGYTF
TRBV3-1/TRBV3-2	NA	TRBJ2-7	TRBD1	TGTGCCAGCAGCCATACGGGACAGAGCCGGGGCGAGCAGTACTTC	CASSHTGQSRGEQYF
TRBV30	NA	TRBJ2-1	NA	TGTGCCTGGAGTGTACCGAAGTTTGTCGGGAGAGAAAGCAATGAGCAGTTCTTC	CAWSVPKFVGRESNEQFF
TRBV9	NA	TRBJ2-3	TRBD1	TGTGCCAGCAGCGTAGGACAGGGGGCGGATACGCAGTATTTT	CASSVGQGADTQYF
TRBV5-4	NA	TRBJ2-1	TRBD1	TGTGCCAGCAGCTCCCCGGGACAGGGGATAAATGAGCAGTTCTTC	CASSSPGQGINEQFF
TRBV9	NA	TRBJ1-5	NA	TGTGCCAGCAGCCCTAGCGCGGAATGGCAGCCCCAGCATTTT	CASSPSAEWQPQHF
TRBV7-9	NA	TRBJ1-1	NA	TGTGCCAGCAGCTCGGACAGAACTGAAGCTTTCTTT	CASSSDRTEAFF
TRBV2	NA	TRBJ2-2	TRBD2	TGTGCCAGCAGGGGGACTAGCGGGTACACCGGGGAGCTGTTTTTT	CASRGTSGYTGELFF
TRBV12-5	NA	TRBJ1-1	NA	TGTGCTAGTGGGATAGGACAGACGAACACTGAAGCTTTCTTT	CASGIGQTNTEAFF
TRBV7-9	NA	TRBJ2-7	NA	TGTGCCAGCAGCCCGTTGGGCGCCGCCTACGAGCAGTACTTC	CASSPLGAAYEQYF
TRBV5-8	NA	TRBJ2-5	NA	TGTGCCAGCAGCTTATACAGGGTAAATGAGACCCAGTACTTC	CASSLYRVNETQYF
TRBV12-5	once	TRBJ2-7	TRBD2	TGTGCTAGTGGTCAGACCGCGACTAGCGGGTCAACCTACGAGCAGTACTTC	CASGQTATSGSTYEQYF
TRBV3-1/TRBV3-2	NA	TRBJ2-1	TRBD2	TGTGCCAGCAGCCAAGATCGCCCTGGCGGGAGGCTCTACAATGAGCAGTTCTTC	CASSQDRPGGRLYNEQFF
TRBV5-1	once	TRBJ2-5	NA	TGCGCCAGCAGCTTGGGTAAAACTTCGGTGGTTTCGGAGACCCAGTACTTC	CASSLGKTSVVSETQYF
TRBV3-1/TRBV3-2	NA	TRBJ1-4	NA	TGTGCCAGCAGCCCCGAGCCGCAGGGCGAAAATGAAAAACTGTTTTTT	CASSPEPQGENEKLFF
TRBV6-5	NA	TRBJ2-5	TRBD1	TGTGCCACCCGGGGACAGTACCAAGAGACCCAGTACTTC	CATRGQYQETQYF